Shown below are 25 T cell receptor beta chains from a single sample sequenced in a study of vaccination effects on CD4 cells after COVID-19. What these receptors recognize is not known. Sequencing in the ViraFEST assay came after antigen-specific CD4+ T cells had been expanded with viral peptide pools, which were used to stimulate PBMC. Between days 10 and 11 of culture, CD4+ T cells were separated out. None of the vaccinated had previously contracted SARS-CoV-2, and their nucleocapsid antibodies tested negative. Method: immunoSEQ multiplex PCR; TCRdb's copy keeps in-frame clones and lacks some. The table records tens of thousands of clones, around 76% of them present only once. The sequenced sample was CD4+ T cells from PBMCs cultured with HCoV-OC43 spike peptides, obtained before COVID-19 vaccination. Subset noted: HCoV-OC43 spike overlapping peptide pool stimulation. The receptors here all came from a human donor who received a COVID-19 vaccine.

V is TRBV11-1 and J is TRBJ2-3, with TRBD1 as a possible D gene (5 bases). CDR1 is SGHAT and CDR2 is FQDESV in the germline V gene (reference sequence). Trimming shortened V by 4 bases and J by 2 bases, and 13 bases separated the two germline ends. The CDR3 has 15 residues. CDR3: CASSSRTRNTDTQYF. CDR3 coding DNA: TGTGCCAGCAGCTCCCGGACACGAAACACAGATACGCAGTATTTT.

The chain recombines TRBV5-8 with TRBJ1-6, with 7 bases that match TRBD1. The ends lost 4 bases at V and 9 bases at J; junction bases unmatched: 13. There are 16 residues in the CDR3. Per germline, CDR1 SGHTS and CDR2 YDEGEE. The DNA for the CDR3 is TGTGCCAGCAGCCCTGACAGGGTCCTATCCCGTTCACCCCTCCACTTT. It yields the protein CASSPDRVLSRSPLHF.

The chain carries TRBV12-3 or TRBV12-4 and TRBJ1-2; TRBD1 aligns across 8 bases. V trimming: 6 bases; J trimming: 8 bases; junction bases outside the gene matches: 5. This CDR3 region has 12 residues. For the CDR3, the DNA is TGTGCCAGCAGAGGACAGGGCGAGGGCTACACCTTC. Its translation: CASRGQGEGYTF.

This clone was picked up a small number of times. The chain recombines TRBV3-1 (or the pseudogene TRBV3-2) with TRBJ1-1, with TRBD1 matching 8 bases. CDR1 is LGHDT and CDR2 is YNNKEL in the germline V gene (reference sequence). There are 13 residues in the CDR3. Germline trimming cut 4 bases from V and 5 bases from J; bases unmatched to any gene: 3. This CDR3 reads CASSLRTGTEAFF. The CDR3 DNA is TGTGCCAGCAGCCTACGGACAGGGACTGAAGCTTTCTTT.

The rearrangement uses TRBV7-2 and TRBJ2-7; 7 bases are shared with TRBD1. V lost 4 bases and J lost 6; bases outside the gene matches: 6. The CDR3 extends over 13 amino acids. Germline V lookup: CDR1 SGHTA, CDR2 FQGNSA. This CDR3 reads CASSSETGREQYV. DNA for the CDR3: TGTGCCAGCAGCTCCGAGACAGGGCGCGAGCAGTACGTC.

This chain links TRBV7-8 with TRBJ1-1, with TRBD1 identical over 7 bases. CDR1 is SGHVS and CDR2 is FQNEAQ in the germline V gene. After removal of 5 bases from V and 14 bases from J, the junction contained 11 bases not matched to a gene. The length of the CDR3 is 12 residues. CDR3 amino acids: CASSLYPGGPFF. DNA for the CDR3: TGTGCCAGCAGCCTATACCCAGGGGGTCCCTTCTTT. Variable domain in full (rest from reference TRBV7-8 and TRBJ1-1): GAGVSQSPRYKVAKRGQDVALRCDPISGHVSLFWYQQALGQGPEFLTYFQNEAQLDKSGLPSDRFFAERPEGSVSTLKIQRTQQEDSAVYLCASSLYPGGPFFGQGTRLTVV.

This clone has only a few counts. This chain links TRBV6-5 with TRBJ1-6, with 7 bases lining up with TRBD1. The CDR3 has 15 residues. V lost 7 bases, J lost 10 bases, and 13 bases stayed unmatched. Germline CDR1 MNHEY, CDR2 SVGAGI. CDR3 residues: CASTKLGTDSSPLHF. The CDR3 nucleotides are TGTGCCAGCACCAAGTTGGGGACAGACTCCTCACCCCTCCACTTT.

This clone appeared a few times. V and J are TRBV6-2 or TRBV6-3 and TRBJ1-5; D gene ambiguous. This CDR3 is built from 12 residues. The V end was cut by 6 bases, the J end by 9 bases, with 12 bases between. Germline CDR1 reads MNHEY; CDR2 reads SVGEGT. CDR3 sequence reads: CASSGPRRPQHF. The DNA of the CDR3 is TGTGCCAGCAGCGGACCGCGCCGGCCCCAGCATTTT.

The rearrangement uses TRBV3-1 (or the pseudogene TRBV3-2) and TRBJ2-7; possibly TRBD2 for D (5 bases). The CDR3 loop spans 17 amino acids. The ends were cut back, 0 bases at V and 6 bases at J, with 21 bases in the middle. Germline lookup yields CDR1 LGHDT and CDR2 YNNKEL (reference sequence). The CDR3 DNA follows: TGTGCCAGCAGCCAAGAGGCGGACTGGGCCCAGGAGTCCGAGCAGTACGTC. It translates to CASSQEADWAQESEQYV.

The chain employs TRBV18 and TRBJ1-1; possibly TRBD1 for D (6 bases). Per the germline V gene, CDR1 is KGHSH and CDR2 is LQKENI. V was trimmed by 2 bases and J by 3 bases, leaving 13 bases between them. This CDR3 spans 15 amino acids. The CDR3 bases are TGTGCCAGCTCACCAGATGGGGCAGGGGACACTGAAGCTTTCTTT. Its protein is CASSPDGAGDTEAFF.

V is TRBV5-1 and J is TRBJ1-1; the match to TRBD1 covers 8 bases. This CDR3 comprises 17 residues. The germline V gene has CDR1 SGHRS and CDR2 YFSETQ. V shed 4 bases and J 1 base; nucleotides not matched to a gene: 12. The CDR3 DNA is TGCGCCAGCAGCGCGACGGACAGGGCTAGGGCGAACACTGAAGCTTTCTTT. Amino acids: CASSATDRARANTEAFF.

The V gene is TRBV5-1, the J gene TRBJ2-2; D is perhaps TRBD1 (6 bases). The CDR3 has 15 residues. The germline gives CDR1 SGHRS, CDR2 YFSETQ. V shed 0 bases and J shed 1 base, with 7 bases lying between them. The CDR3 reads CASSLGDMNTGELFF. In DNA, the CDR3 is TGCGCCAGCAGCTTGGGGGACATGAACACCGGGGAGCTGTTTTTT.

The chain combines TRBV5-4 with TRBJ2-5; D is possibly TRBD2 (6 bases). Germline V CDR1 and CDR2: SGHNT, YYREEE (reference sequence). This CDR3 has 14 residues. Trimming removed 0 bases at V and 5 bases at J, with 11 bases between. CDR3 in DNA: TGTGCCAGCAGCTTGGGAGCAGGAGGGGAGACCCAGTACTTC. Amino acid sequence: CASSLGAGGETQYF.

This rearrangement joins TRBV4-2 to TRBJ1-4; 9 bases map to TRBD1. The CDR3 is made up of 14 amino acids. The V segment lost 4 bases and the J segment 8 bases; nucleotides outside the gene matches: 5. Germline assignment: CDR1 LGHNA and CDR2 YNFKEQ. The CDR3 sequence: CASSLDRGGEKLFF. CDR3 in DNA: TGTGCCAGCAGCCTGGACAGGGGCGGGGAAAAACTGTTTTTT.

The V call is TRBV2, the J call TRBJ1-5; D call uncertain. The CDR3 extends over 11 amino acids. Germline CDR1 reads SNHLY; CDR2 reads FYNNEI. V lost 8 bases and J lost 6, with 8 bases in between. The CDR3 sequence is CASGRSQPQHF. The CDR3, as DNA: TGTGCCAGCGGCAGGTCTCAGCCCCAGCATTTT.

This rearrangement joins TRBV6-5 to TRBJ2-6, with D hard to call. The CDR3 contains 15 residues. CDR1 MNHEY and CDR2 SVGAGI come from the germline V gene. The V end was cut by 4 bases, the J end by 0 bases, with 7 bases between. In DNA form, the CDR3 reads TGTGCCAGCAGTTCAACTGACTCTGGGGCCAACGTCCTGACTTTC. This sequence encodes CASSSTDSGANVLTF.

A few counts support this clone. V is TRBV3-1 (or the pseudogene TRBV3-2) and J is TRBJ2-7, with 8 nucleotides matching TRBD1. Germline V gene lookup returns CDR1 LGHDT and CDR2 YNNKEL (reference sequence). V lost 4 bases and J lost 6; bases outside the gene matches: 5. CDR3 length: 13 residues. The CDR3, as DNA: TGTGCCAGCAGCCTCAGGGGGCAGGGCGAGCAGTACGTC. This translates into CASSLRGQGEQYV.

The genes are TRBV7-2 and TRBJ1-5; D is unclear. Deletions cut 1 base from V and 1 base from J, with 2 bases between. This CDR3 contains 13 residues. The germline V gene has CDR1 SGHTA and CDR2 FQGNSA. The CDR3 protein is CASSLESNQPQHF. The CDR3 bases are TGTGCCAGCAGCTTAGAGAGCAATCAGCCCCAGCATTTT.

V and J are TRBV5-1 and TRBJ1-1; weak D call: TRBD1 (6 bases). Between the trimmed V and J ends, which lost 5 bases and 1 base, there was a span of 15 bases. This CDR3 comprises 15 residues. Germline CDR1 is SGHRS and CDR2 is YFSETQ. CDR3 amino acids: CASSLLRQENTEAFF. The CDR3, as DNA: TGCGCCAGCAGTTTACTTCGACAGGAGAACACTGAAGCTTTCTTT.

The chain employs TRBV11-2 and TRBJ2-4, with unresolved D. Germline CDR1 reads SGHAT; CDR2 reads FQNNGV. The length of the CDR3 is 13 residues. V lost 5 bases to trimming and J lost 15 bases, with 20 bases between them. The CDR3 protein is CASSPGRRRSMYF. Here the CDR3 DNA reads TGTGCCAGCAGCCCCGGGCGGAGACGCTCGATGTACTTC.

The CDR3 loop reads CASSQDNAGWAGYTF. CDR3 sequence (DNA): TGTGCCAGCAGCCAAGATAACGCAGGGTGGGCTGGCTACACCTTC. The V and J genes are TRBV3-1 (or the pseudogene TRBV3-2) and TRBJ1-2, with D possibly being TRBD1 (5 bases). The germline V gene encodes CDR1 LGHDT and CDR2 YNNKEL (reference sequence). The CDR3 contains 15 residues. Trimming removed 0 bases at V and 7 bases at J, with 15 bases between.

The V gene is TRBV5-4, the J gene TRBJ1-4; the D gene is possibly TRBD1 (6 bases). CDR3 length equals 15 residues. V lost 4 bases and J lost 0, with 10 bases in between. Germline-derived CDR1 and CDR2 are SGHNT and YYREEE (reference sequence). The CDR3 loop is CASSIGQTTNEKLFF. In nucleotides, the CDR3 is TGTGCCAGCAGCATAGGACAGACAACTAATGAAAAACTGTTTTTT.

The chain links TRBV18 to TRBJ1-1; D possibly corresponds to TRBD1 (5 bases). Trimming cost V 3 bases and J 1 base, with 12 bases left between them. CDR1 is KGHSH and CDR2 is LQKENI in the germline V gene. The CDR3 spans 15 residues. The CDR3 here is CASSPVITGNTEAFF. The CDR3 coding sequence is TGTGCCAGCTCACCCGTGATAACAGGGAACACTGAAGCTTTCTTT.

The chain uses TRBV11-3 and TRBJ2-1; D possibly matches TRBD1 or TRBD2 (5 bases each). Looked up from germline, CDR1 is SGHNT and CDR2 is YENEEA. The CDR3 length is 14 residues. Trimming cost V 4 bases and J 9 bases, with 16 bases left between them. The CDR3 reads CASSSLWGSGEQFF. CDR3 coding DNA: TGTGCCAGCAGCTCACTGTGGGGGTCAGGTGAGCAGTTCTTC.

This chain uses TRBV7-9 with TRBJ2-4, with TRBD2 as a possible D gene (6 bases). This CDR3 spans 18 amino acids. Germline CDR1 reads SEHNR; CDR2 reads FQNEAQ (reference sequence). V lost 2 bases and J lost 0, with 17 bases in between. DNA for the CDR3: TGTGCCAGCAGCTTAAAAGGTTCCGGCGGGGTAGCCAAAAACATTCAGTACTTC. Translation gives CASSLKGSGGVAKNIQYF.